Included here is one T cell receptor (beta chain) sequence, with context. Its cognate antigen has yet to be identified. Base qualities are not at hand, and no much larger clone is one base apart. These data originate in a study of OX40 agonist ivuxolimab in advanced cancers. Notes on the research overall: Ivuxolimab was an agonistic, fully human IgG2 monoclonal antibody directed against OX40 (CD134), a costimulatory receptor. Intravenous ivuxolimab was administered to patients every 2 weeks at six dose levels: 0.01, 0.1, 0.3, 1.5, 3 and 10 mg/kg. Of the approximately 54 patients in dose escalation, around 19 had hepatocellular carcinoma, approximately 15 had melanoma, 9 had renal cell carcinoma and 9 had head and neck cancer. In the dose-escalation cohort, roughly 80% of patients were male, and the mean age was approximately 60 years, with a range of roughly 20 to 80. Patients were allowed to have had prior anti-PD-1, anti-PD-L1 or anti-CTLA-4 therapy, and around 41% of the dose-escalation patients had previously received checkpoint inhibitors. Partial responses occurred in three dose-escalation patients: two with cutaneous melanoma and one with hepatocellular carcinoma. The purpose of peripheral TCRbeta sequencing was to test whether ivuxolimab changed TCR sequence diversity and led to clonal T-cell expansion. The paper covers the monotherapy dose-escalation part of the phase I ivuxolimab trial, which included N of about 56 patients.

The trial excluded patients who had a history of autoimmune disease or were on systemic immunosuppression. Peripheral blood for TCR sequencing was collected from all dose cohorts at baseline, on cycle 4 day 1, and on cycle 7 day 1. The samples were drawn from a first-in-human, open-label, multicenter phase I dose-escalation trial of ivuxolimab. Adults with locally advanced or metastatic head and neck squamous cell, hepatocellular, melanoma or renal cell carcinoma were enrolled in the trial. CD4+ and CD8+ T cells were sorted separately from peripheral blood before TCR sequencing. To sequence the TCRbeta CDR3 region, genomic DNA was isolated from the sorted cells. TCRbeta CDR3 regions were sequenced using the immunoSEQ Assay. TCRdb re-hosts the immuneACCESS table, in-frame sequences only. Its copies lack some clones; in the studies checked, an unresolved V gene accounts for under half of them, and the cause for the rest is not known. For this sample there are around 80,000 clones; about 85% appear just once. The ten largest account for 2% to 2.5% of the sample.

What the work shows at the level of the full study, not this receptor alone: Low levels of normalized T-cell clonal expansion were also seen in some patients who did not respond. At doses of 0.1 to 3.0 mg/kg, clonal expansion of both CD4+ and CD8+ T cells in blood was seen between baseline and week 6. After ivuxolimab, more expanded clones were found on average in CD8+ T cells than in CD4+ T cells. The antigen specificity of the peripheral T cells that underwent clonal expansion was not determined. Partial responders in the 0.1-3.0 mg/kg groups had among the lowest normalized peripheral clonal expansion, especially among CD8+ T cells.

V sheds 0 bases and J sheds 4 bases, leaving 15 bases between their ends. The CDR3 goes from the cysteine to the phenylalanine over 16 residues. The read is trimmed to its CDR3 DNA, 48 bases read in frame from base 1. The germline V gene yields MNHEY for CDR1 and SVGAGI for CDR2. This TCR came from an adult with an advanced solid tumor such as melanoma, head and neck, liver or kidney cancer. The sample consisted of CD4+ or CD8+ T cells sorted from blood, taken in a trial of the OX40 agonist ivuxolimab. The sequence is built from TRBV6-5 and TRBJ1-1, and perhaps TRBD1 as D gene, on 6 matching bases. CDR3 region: CASSYSIGGARTEAFF. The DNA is TGTGCCAGCAGTTACTCGATTGGGGGCGCGCGCACTGAAGCTTTCTTT.